This T cell receptor (beta chain) was observed in a study of blood T cell repertoires in COVID-19. For the study at large: PBMCs, B-cell-depleted T cells, or T cells provided the cDNA or gDNA that made up the material.

Germline V gene data show CDR1 as SGHTA and CDR2 as FQGNSA. This CDR3 spans 13 amino acids. V was cut by 2 bases and J by 4 bases, with 8 bases left in between. How the authors handled the data: Nucleated cell number was recorded as an estimate derived from reference gene primer amplification. Using immunoSEQ multiplex PCR, the repertoire was profiled, and TCRdb retains in-frame clones only, with some absent. V and J calls and clone size are those listed in that table; D and trimming were worked out from the DNA. The sample consists of hundreds of thousands of clones, 90% of them appearing once. Participants came from about 23 US areas, aged about 18 to 95 years. This clone has only one observation.

V gene TRBV7-2 combines with J gene TRBJ1-1; D remains ambiguous. Material: PBMCs or T cells enriched from blood (not recorded which). This clonotype was obtained from a woman aged 18-29 years with acute COVID-19. CDR3 DNA sequence: TGTGCCAGCAGCTTAATATGGGCCACTGAAGCTTTCTTT. It yields the protein CASSLIWATEAFF.